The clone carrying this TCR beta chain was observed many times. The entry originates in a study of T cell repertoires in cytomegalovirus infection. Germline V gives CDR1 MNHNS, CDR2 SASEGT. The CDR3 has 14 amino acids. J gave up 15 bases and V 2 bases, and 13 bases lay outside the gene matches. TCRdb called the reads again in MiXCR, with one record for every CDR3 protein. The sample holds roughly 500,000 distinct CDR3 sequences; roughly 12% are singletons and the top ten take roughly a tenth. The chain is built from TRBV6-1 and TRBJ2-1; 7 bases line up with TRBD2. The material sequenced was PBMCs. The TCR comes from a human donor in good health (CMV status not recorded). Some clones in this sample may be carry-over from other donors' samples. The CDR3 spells CASSENPSGPWGFF. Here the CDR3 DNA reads TGTGCCAGCAGTGAAAATCCTAGCGGACCCTGGGGGTTCTTC.